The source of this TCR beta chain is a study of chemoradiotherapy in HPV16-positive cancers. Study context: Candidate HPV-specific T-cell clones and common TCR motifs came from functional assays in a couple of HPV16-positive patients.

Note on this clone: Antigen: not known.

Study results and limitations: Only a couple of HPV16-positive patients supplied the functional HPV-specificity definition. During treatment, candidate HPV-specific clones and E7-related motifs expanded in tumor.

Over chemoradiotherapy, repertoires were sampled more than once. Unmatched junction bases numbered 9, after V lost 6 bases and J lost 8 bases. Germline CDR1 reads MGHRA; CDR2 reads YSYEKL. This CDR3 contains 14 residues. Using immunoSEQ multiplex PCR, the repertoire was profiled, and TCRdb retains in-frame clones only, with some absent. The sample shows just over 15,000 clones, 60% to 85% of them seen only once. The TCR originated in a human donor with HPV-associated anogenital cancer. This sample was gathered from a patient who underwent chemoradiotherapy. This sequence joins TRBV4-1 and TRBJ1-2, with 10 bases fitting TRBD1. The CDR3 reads CASSPTGGGGGYTF. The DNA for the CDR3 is TGCGCCAGCAGTCCGACAGGGGGCGGGGGGGGCTACACCTTC.